The clone carrying this T cell receptor beta chain has only a few counts. The antigen is undetermined. The entry originates in a study of response to subunit inactivated influenza vaccine. TCRdb reprocessed the RT-PCR reads with MiXCR, giving one entry per CDR3 protein. The sample has roughly 670,000 distinct CDR3 sequences, less than 15% seen once. Germline V CDR1 and CDR2: LGHNA, YSLEER. This CDR3 contains 15 residues. V lost 0 bases to trimming and J lost 0 bases, with 6 bases between them. Study observations and caveats: The authors suggested that every seasonal influenza vaccination recruits few new T cells.

This sequence joins TRBV4-3 and TRBJ1-5; D remains unclear. The source is a man over 45 who received an inactivated influenza vaccine. The sequencing here drew on PBMCs from blood, taken 14 days before vaccination. The CDR3 protein is CASSQDSDSNQPQHF. The CDR3 coding sequence is TGCGCCAGCAGCCAAGATTCAGATAGCAATCAGCCCCAGCATTTT.